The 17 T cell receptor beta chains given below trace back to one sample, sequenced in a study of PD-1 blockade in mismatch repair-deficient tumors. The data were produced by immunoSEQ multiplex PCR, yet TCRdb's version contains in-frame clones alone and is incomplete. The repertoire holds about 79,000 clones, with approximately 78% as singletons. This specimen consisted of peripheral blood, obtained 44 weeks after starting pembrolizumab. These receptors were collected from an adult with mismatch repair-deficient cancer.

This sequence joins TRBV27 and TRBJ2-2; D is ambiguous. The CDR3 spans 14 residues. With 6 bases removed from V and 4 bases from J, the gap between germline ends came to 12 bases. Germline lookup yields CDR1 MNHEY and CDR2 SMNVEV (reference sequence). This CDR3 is CASRPDGLTGELFF. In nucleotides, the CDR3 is TGTGCCAGCAGACCGGACGGCCTCACCGGGGAGCTGTTTTTT.

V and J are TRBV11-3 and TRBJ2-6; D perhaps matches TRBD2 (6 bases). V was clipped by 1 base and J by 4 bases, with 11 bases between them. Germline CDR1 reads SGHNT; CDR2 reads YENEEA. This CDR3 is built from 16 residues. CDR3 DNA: TGTGCCAGCAGCTTAGCGCGGGGTGTCGGGGCCAACGTCCTGACTTTC. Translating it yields CASSLARGVGANVLTF. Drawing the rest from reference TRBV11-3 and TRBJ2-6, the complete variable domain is EAGVVQSPRYKIIEKKQPVAFWCNPISGHNTLYWYLQNLGQGPELLIRYENEEAVDDSQLPKDRFSAERLKGVDSTLKIQPAELGDSAVYLCASSLARGVGANVLTFGAGSRLTVL.

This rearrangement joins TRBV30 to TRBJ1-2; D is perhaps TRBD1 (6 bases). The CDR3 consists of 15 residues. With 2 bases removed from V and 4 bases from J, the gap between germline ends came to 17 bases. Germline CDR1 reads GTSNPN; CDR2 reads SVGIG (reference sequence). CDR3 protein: CAWSTEIGTSYGYTF. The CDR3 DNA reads TGTGCCTGGAGTACTGAGATCGGGACAAGCTATGGCTACACCTTC.

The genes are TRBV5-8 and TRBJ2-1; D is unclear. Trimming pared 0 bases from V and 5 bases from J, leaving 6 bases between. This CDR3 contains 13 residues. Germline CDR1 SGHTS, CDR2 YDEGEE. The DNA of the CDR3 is TGTGCCAGCAGCTTGGTCAGAAACAATGAGCAGTTCTTC. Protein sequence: CASSLVRNNEQFF.

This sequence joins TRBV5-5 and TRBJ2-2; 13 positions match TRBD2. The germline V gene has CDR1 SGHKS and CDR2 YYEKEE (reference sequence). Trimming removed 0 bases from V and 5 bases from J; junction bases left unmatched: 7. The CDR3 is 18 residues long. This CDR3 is CASSLAKTSGRSTGELFF. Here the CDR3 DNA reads TGTGCCAGCAGCTTGGCCAAGACTAGCGGGAGGAGTACCGGGGAGCTGTTTTTT.

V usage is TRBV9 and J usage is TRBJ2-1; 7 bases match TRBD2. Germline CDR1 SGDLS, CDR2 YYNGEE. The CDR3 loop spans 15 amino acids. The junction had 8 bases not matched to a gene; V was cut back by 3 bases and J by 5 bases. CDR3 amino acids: CASSGSMGGNNEQFF. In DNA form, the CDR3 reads TGTGCCAGCAGCGGGAGCATGGGGGGGAACAATGAGCAGTTCTTC.

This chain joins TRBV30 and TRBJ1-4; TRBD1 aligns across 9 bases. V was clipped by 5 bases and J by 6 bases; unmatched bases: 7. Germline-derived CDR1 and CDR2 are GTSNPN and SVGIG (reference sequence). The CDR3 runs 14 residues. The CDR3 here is CAWGGQGGYEKLFF. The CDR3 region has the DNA TGTGCCTGGGGGGGACAGGGAGGTTATGAAAAACTGTTTTTT.

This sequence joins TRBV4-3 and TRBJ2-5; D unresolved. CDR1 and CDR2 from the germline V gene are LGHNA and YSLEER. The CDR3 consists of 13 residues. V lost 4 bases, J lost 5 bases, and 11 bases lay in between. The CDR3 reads CASSPGPSETQYF. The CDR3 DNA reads TGCGCCAGCAGCCCTGGGCCGTCCGAGACCCAGTACTTC.

CDR3 sequence (DNA): TGTGCCAGCAGGACGGACCTGAACACTGAAGCTTTCTTT. This sequence encodes CASRTDLNTEAFF. This chain connects TRBV5-5 to TRBJ1-1; no firm D call. The CDR3 covers 13 residues. Trimming took 5 bases from V and 0 from J, leaving 8 bases between them. From germline, CDR1 is SGHKS and CDR2 YYEKEE (reference sequence).

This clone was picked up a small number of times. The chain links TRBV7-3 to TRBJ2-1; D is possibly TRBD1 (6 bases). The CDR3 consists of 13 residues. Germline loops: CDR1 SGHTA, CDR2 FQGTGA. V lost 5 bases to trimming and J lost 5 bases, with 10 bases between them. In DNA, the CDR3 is TGTGCCAGCAGCCAGGGGATTCACAATGAGCAGTTCTTC. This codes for CASSQGIHNEQFF.

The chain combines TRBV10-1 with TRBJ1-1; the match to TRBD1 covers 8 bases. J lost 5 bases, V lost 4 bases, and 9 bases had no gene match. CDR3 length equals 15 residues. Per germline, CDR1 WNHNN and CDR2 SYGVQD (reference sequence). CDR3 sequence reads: CASSVGQGRATEAFF. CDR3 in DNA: TGCGCCAGCAGTGTTGGACAGGGCCGTGCAACTGAAGCTTTCTTT.

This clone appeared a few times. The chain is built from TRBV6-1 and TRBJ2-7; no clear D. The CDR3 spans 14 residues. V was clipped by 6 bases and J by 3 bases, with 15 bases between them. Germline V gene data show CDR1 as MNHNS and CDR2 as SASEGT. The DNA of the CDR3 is TGTGCCAGCAGGGTTTCGGTCTCGCTCTACGAGCAGTACTTC. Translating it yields CASRVSVSLYEQYF.

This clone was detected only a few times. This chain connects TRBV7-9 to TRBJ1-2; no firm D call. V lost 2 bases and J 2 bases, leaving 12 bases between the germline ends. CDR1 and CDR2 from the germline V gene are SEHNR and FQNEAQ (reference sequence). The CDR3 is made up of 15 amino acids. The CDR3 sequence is CASSLNAPDNYGYTF. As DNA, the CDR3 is TGTGCCAGCAGCTTAAACGCCCCGGACAACTATGGCTACACCTTC.

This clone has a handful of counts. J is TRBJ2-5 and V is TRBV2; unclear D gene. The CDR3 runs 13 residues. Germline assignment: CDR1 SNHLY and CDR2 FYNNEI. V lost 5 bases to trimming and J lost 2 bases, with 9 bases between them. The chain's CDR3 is CASSLFVQETQYF. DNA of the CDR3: TGTGCCAGCAGTTTGTTTGTTCAAGAGACCCAGTACTTC.

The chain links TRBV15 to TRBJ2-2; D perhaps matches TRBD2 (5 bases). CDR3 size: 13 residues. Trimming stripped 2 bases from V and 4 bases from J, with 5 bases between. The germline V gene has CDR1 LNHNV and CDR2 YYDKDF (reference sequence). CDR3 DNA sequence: TGTGCCACCAGCAGAACTAGCACCGGGGAGCTGTTTTTT. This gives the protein CATSRTSTGELFF.

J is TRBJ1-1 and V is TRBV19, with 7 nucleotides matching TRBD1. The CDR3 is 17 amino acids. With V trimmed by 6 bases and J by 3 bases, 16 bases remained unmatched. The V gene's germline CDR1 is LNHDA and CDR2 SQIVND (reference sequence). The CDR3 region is CASRIRRGSGGDTEAFF. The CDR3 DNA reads TGTGCCAGTAGGATACGCAGGGGGTCTGGTGGGGACACTGAAGCTTTCTTT.

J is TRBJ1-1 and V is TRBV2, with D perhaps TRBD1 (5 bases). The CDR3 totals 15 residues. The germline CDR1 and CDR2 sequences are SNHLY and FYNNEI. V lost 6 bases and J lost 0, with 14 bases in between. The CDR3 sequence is CASRATGTLNTEAFF. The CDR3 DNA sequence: TGTGCCAGCAGGGCGACCGGGACCTTGAACACTGAAGCTTTCTTT.